These 23 T cell receptor beta chains share one sample of origin, sequenced in a study of Ad26.COV2.S vaccination and SARS-CoV-2 variants. The treatment is: 19 received Ad26.COV2.S at low or high dose, single or two shots; roughly five received placebo; per-sample allocation not given. Following the first vaccine or placebo injection, samples were taken on day 63. Sequencing was performed with immunoSEQ multiplex PCR; in TCRdb, only in-frame clones are kept and a portion is missing. This table has about 420,000 clones, approximately 87% appearing once. Sample: peripheral blood, taken in a trial of Ad26.COV2.S vaccine versus placebo. All receptors derive from a person between 18 and 65 years old who received the Ad26.COV2.S COVID-19 vaccine or a placebo.

The rearrangement links TRBV18 to TRBJ1-3, with a tentative D call TRBD1 (5 bases). Trimming stripped 2 bases from V and 0 bases from J, with 8 bases between. CDR3 length: 15 amino acids. Germline values: CDR1 KGHSH, CDR2 LQKENI. The CDR3 spells CASSPVTGSGNTIYF. CDR3 coding DNA: TGTGCCAGCTCACCAGTCACAGGCTCTGGAAACACCATATATTTT.

This chain uses TRBV2 with TRBJ1-4, with unresolved D. The germline gives CDR1 SNHLY, CDR2 FYNNEI. V lost 6 bases, J lost 4 bases, and 6 bases lay in between. The CDR3 has 12 amino acids. The CDR3 region has the DNA TGTGCCAGCAGGGGCCTTAATGAAAAACTGTTTTTT. This codes for CASRGLNEKLFF.

The genes are TRBV28 and TRBJ2-3; 7 positions agree with TRBD1. This CDR3 has 16 amino acids. The germline V gene has CDR1 MDHEN and CDR2 SYDVKM. The V gene end was trimmed by 6 bases and the J gene end by 5 bases; junction bases not matched to a gene: 14. CDR3 nucleotide sequence: TGTGCCAGCAGCCCCGGGACAGTCTTGATTCGAGATACGCAGTATTTT. Amino acids: CASSPGTVLIRDTQYF.

The chain has TRBV21-1 and TRBJ1-6. TRBV21-1 is noted as a pseudogene. The CDR3 spans 17 residues. The CDR3: CASSKGCWTGVCSPLHF. In DNA form, the CDR3 reads TGTGCCAGCAGCAAAGGATGTTGGACGGGTGTGTGTTCACCCCTCCACTTT.

The rearrangement links TRBV7-3 to TRBJ2-1; 9 positions match TRBD1. CDR3 size: 17 residues. The trim removed 5 bases at V and 2 bases at J, leaving 10 bases unmatched. Germline V gene lookup returns CDR1 SGHTA and CDR2 FQGTGA. As DNA, the CDR3 is TGTGCCAGCAGCCTTAGACCGGACAGGGGAACCTACAATGAGCAGTTCTTC. Encoded protein: CASSLRPDRGTYNEQFF.

The V gene is TRBV2, the J gene TRBJ1-1; D perhaps matches TRBD1 (6 bases). V lost 3 bases to trimming and J lost 2 bases, with 13 bases between them. The length of the CDR3 is 15 residues. Per the germline V gene, CDR1 is SNHLY and CDR2 is FYNNEI. The CDR3 nucleotides read TGTGCCAGCAGTGACGGATCGGGGGGCAACACTGAAGCTTTCTTT. Translated: CASSDGSGGNTEAFF.

The chain is built from TRBV2 and TRBJ2-7, with 9 bases lining up with TRBD1. This CDR3 comprises 14 residues. Germline assignment: CDR1 SNHLY and CDR2 FYNNEI. Unmatched junction bases numbered 8, after V lost 8 bases and J lost 3 bases. The CDR3 bases are TGTGCCAGCCAGTTGTCGGGACAGGGCTACGAGCAGTACTTC. It codes for CASQLSGQGYEQYF.

V and J are TRBV7-9 and TRBJ2-1; TRBD2 is a possible D gene (6 bases). The germline gives CDR1 SEHNR, CDR2 FQNEAQ (reference sequence). Trimming stripped 5 bases from V and 6 bases from J, with 14 bases between. CDR3 length: 14 amino acids. CDR3 DNA: TGTGCCAGCAGCGTCACCGTGGGAGGCAATGAGCAGTTCTTC. This sequence encodes CASSVTVGGNEQFF.

V and J are TRBV30 and TRBJ1-1; 7 bases line up with TRBD1. Per germline, CDR1 GTSNPN and CDR2 SVGIG (reference sequence). The CDR3 spans 13 residues. The V gene end was trimmed by 4 bases and the J gene end by 3 bases; junction bases not matched to a gene: 5. The chain's CDR3 is CAWTLQGYTEAFF. The CDR3 DNA reads as TGTGCCTGGACCCTACAGGGGTACACTGAAGCTTTCTTT.

The rearrangement uses TRBV30 and TRBJ1-3; no firm D call. V was cut by 0 bases and J by 0 bases, with 12 bases left in between. The CDR3 contains 16 residues. From germline, CDR1 is GTSNPN and CDR2 SVGIG (reference sequence). The CDR3 reads CAWSVGHLSSGNTIYF. The CDR3 coding sequence is TGTGCCTGGAGTGTGGGTCACCTGAGCTCTGGAAACACCATATATTTT.

This clone was found a few times. V gene TRBV7-2 combines with J gene TRBJ2-3; D not certain. The CDR3 contains 14 residues. From germline, CDR1 is SGHTA and CDR2 FQGNSA. Trimming stripped 8 bases from V and 0 bases from J, with 12 bases between. As DNA, the CDR3 is TGTGCCAGCGGCCGTGACCAAAGCACAGATACGCAGTATTTT. Protein product: CASGRDQSTDTQYF.

The gene calls are TRBV3-1 (or the pseudogene TRBV3-2) and TRBJ2-3, with D perhaps TRBD1 or TRBD2 (6 bases each). Trimming left V 1 base short and J 3 bases short, with 11 bases between. This CDR3 comprises 15 residues. Per the germline V gene, CDR1 is LGHDT and CDR2 is YNNKEL (reference sequence). The CDR3 reads CASSQVGGPTDTQYF. In DNA, the CDR3 is TGTGCCAGCAGCCAAGTAGGGGGGCCAACAGATACGCAGTATTTT.

The V gene is TRBV9, the J gene TRBJ1-6; D might be TRBD1 (6 bases). Trimming removed 4 bases from V and 8 bases from J, with 16 bases in between. The germline gives CDR1 SGDLS, CDR2 YYNGEE. The length of the CDR3 is 15 residues. The CDR3 spells CASSPGGRGHSPLHF. In nucleotides, the CDR3 is TGTGCCAGCAGCCCCGGGGGCAGGGGTCATTCACCCCTCCACTTT.

The chain carries TRBV28 and TRBJ2-3, with D tentatively TRBD2 (6 bases). Germline V CDR1 and CDR2: MDHEN, SYDVKM. The V end was cut by 3 bases, the J end by 2 bases, with 9 bases between. This CDR3 comprises 14 residues. The CDR3 sequence is CASSFGGDTDTQYF. CDR3 coding DNA: TGTGCCAGCAGTTTCGGCGGGGACACAGATACGCAGTATTTT.

J is TRBJ2-7 and V is TRBV6-5, with 12 positions matching TRBD1. Germline V gene sequence: CDR1 MNHEY, CDR2 SVGAGI. V lost 6 bases, J lost 7 bases, and 7 bases stayed unmatched. The CDR3 consists of 14 residues. For the CDR3, the DNA is TGTGCCAGCAGCCTGGGACAGGGGGCGAGAGAGCAGTACTTC. Protein product: CASSLGQGAREQYF.

Only one count was recorded for this clone. The rearrangement uses TRBV9 and TRBJ2-2, with D possibly TRBD2 on 6 matching bases. Germline CDR1 is SGDLS and CDR2 is YYNGEE. The CDR3 consists of 15 residues. V was cut by 3 bases and J by 4 bases, with 13 bases left in between. The CDR3 coding sequence is TGTGCCAGCAGCGACCGGGACTTCCGCACCGGGGAGCTGTTTTTT. It specifies CASSDRDFRTGELFF.

V usage is TRBV5-1 and J usage is TRBJ2-3; TRBD1 matches at 9 bases. V shed 4 bases, J shed 8 bases, and the junction held 8 bases outside the gene matches. CDR3 size: 14 residues. Looked up from germline, CDR1 is SGHRS and CDR2 is YFSETQ. The CDR3 spells CASSPWTGVRTQYF. The CDR3 region has the DNA TGCGCCAGCAGCCCCTGGACAGGGGTGCGTACGCAGTATTTT.

The rearrangement links TRBV4-2 to TRBJ2-3; D uncertain. V gave up 4 bases and J gave up 1 base, with 24 bases separating them. The CDR3 spans 19 residues. CDR1 is LGHNA and CDR2 is YNFKEQ in the germline V gene. CDR3 bases: TGTGCCAGCAGCCGATCCCGCCGGTTTTCCGGAACCGGCACAGATACGCAGTATTTT. Its translation is CASSRSRRFSGTGTDTQYF.

V usage is TRBV6-1 and J usage is TRBJ1-6; D gene uncertain. CDR1 and CDR2 from the germline V gene are MNHNS and SASEGT. Trimming removed 2 bases from V and 17 bases from J, with 16 bases in between. The CDR3 has 13 amino acids. The CDR3 spells CASSETSDLVFHF. The DNA for the CDR3 is TGTGCCAGCAGTGAAACATCGGACCTCGTATTCCACTTT.

This chain uses TRBV28 with TRBJ2-3; TRBD2 agrees at 8 bases. The trim removed 5 bases at V and 5 bases at J, leaving 18 bases unmatched. The CDR3 consists of 18 residues. Per the germline V gene, CDR1 is MDHEN and CDR2 is SYDVKM. The CDR3 protein is CASSPPKSGGHRGDTQYF. CDR3 coding DNA: TGTGCCAGCAGTCCCCCCAAAAGCGGGGGTCATCGAGGAGATACGCAGTATTTT.

The chain combines TRBV5-1 with TRBJ2-5; D is ambiguous. Trimming removed 5 bases from V and 0 bases from J, with 11 bases in between. Germline V gene data show CDR1 as SGHRS and CDR2 as YFSETQ. This CDR3 has 14 amino acids. The CDR3 protein is CASRGFLNQETQYF. As DNA, the CDR3 is TGCGCCAGCAGGGGTTTTTTGAACCAAGAGACCCAGTACTTC.

The CDR3 is CASSSQGTYNEQFF. The CDR3 nucleotides are TGTGCCAGCAGCTCGCAGGGTACCTACAATGAGCAGTTCTTC. This chain uses TRBV5-5 with TRBJ2-1; a weak D match, TRBD1 (5 bases). The CDR3 is 14 amino acids. The germline gives CDR1 SGHKS, CDR2 YYEKEE (reference sequence). The V end was cut by 3 bases, the J end by 2 bases, with 9 bases between.

CDR3 amino acids: CASSFGETQYF. DNA for the CDR3: TGTGCCAGCAGCTTTGGAGAGACCCAGTACTTC. The V gene is TRBV7-6, the J gene TRBJ2-5; no firm D call. Trimming left V 3 bases short and J 4 bases short, with 3 bases between. This CDR3 region has 11 residues. The germline V gene has CDR1 SGHVS and CDR2 FNYEAQ.